The 10 T cell receptor beta chains listed next were all sequenced from one sample in a study of blood T cell repertoires in COVID-19. Clones were read by immunoSEQ multiplex PCR, and TCRdb kept only the in-frame ones, dropping some. Of 300,000 to 350,000 clones listed, 75% to 95% were seen once; the top ten hold around 6.8%. The sample consisted of peripheral blood. The receptors originated from a woman aged 25 to 45 with COVID-19, enrolled during active disease.

The CDR3 spells CAWSVGGQAEAFF. CDR3 sequence (DNA): TGTGCCTGGAGTGTGGGGGGGCAGGCTGAAGCTTTCTTT. V is TRBV30 and J is TRBJ1-1; TRBD1 might be the D (6 bases). Germline V CDR1 and CDR2: GTSNPN, SVGIG (reference sequence). CDR3 size: 13 residues. Trimming took off 0 bases at V and 6 bases at J, with 11 bases between the two ends.

The chain uses TRBV28 and TRBJ2-3, with D possibly being TRBD2 (5 bases). Trimming took off 3 bases at V and 2 bases at J, with 12 bases between the two ends. In germline, CDR1 is MDHEN, CDR2 SYDVKM. The CDR3 extends over 15 amino acids. CDR3: CASSFGAGITDTQYF. As DNA, the CDR3 is TGTGCCAGCAGTTTTGGCGCGGGCATCACAGATACGCAGTATTTT.

The chain employs TRBV5-1 and TRBJ2-3, with D tentatively TRBD2 (6 bases). Looked up from germline, CDR1 is SGHRS and CDR2 is YFSETQ. V was shortened by 4 bases and J by 5 bases, with 14 bases between the two germline ends. The CDR3 covers 14 residues. The CDR3: CASSRSRGGDTQYF. The CDR3 DNA sequence: TGCGCCAGCAGCCGAAGCCGGGGAGGAGATACGCAGTATTTT. Full variable domain (remainder filled in from reference TRBV5-1 and TRBJ2-3): KAGVTQTPRYLIKTRGQQVTLSCSPISGHRSVSWYQQTPGQGLQFLFEYFSETQRNKGNFPGRFSGRQFSNSRSEMNVSTLELGDSALYLCASSRSRGGDTQYFGPGTRLTVL.

The chain has TRBV30 and TRBJ1-5; D remains ambiguous. Germline V gene data show CDR1 as GTSNPN and CDR2 as SVGIG (reference sequence). V lost 1 base, J lost 0 bases, and 4 bases lay in between. The CDR3 covers 13 residues. In nucleotides, the CDR3 is TGTGCCTGGAGTGACAATAGCAATCAGCCCCAGCATTTT. Translating gives CAWSDNSNQPQHF.

The chain links TRBV18 to TRBJ2-2; TRBD2 agrees at 7 bases. Germline CDR1 reads KGHSH; CDR2 reads LQKENI. This CDR3 is built from 15 residues. The J segment lost 2 bases and the V segment lost 4 bases, leaving 4 bases of the junction unmatched. For the CDR3, the DNA is TGTGCCAGCTCACTTTCTAGCGGCAACACCGGGGAGCTGTTTTTT. Protein: CASSLSSGNTGELFF.

V is TRBV27 and J is TRBJ2-5; weak D call: TRBD2 (6 bases). From germline, CDR1 is MNHEY and CDR2 SMNVEV (reference sequence). Trimming pared 2 bases from V and 3 bases from J, leaving 13 bases between. This CDR3 contains 15 residues. The CDR3 protein is CASSLRRGQKETQYF. CDR3 coding DNA: TGTGCCAGCAGTTTACGGCGGGGTCAAAAAGAGACCCAGTACTTC.

The rearrangement joins TRBV3-1 (or the pseudogene TRBV3-2) to TRBJ2-7, with a weak D call TRBD2 (6 bases). CDR3 length equals 17 residues. CDR1 is LGHDT, CDR2 YNNKEL, per germline (reference sequence). The germline V and J ends were trimmed by 0 bases and 3 bases, with 18 bases remaining between them. The CDR3 sequence is CASSQEGGTGGFYEQYF. DNA for the CDR3: TGTGCCAGCAGCCAAGAGGGAGGAACGGGTGGTTTCTACGAGCAGTACTTC.

This clone was detected only once. The chain combines TRBV30 with TRBJ1-6; the D is unclear. This CDR3 is built from 13 residues. Germline loops: CDR1 GTSNPN, CDR2 SVGIG (reference sequence). V lost 1 base and J lost 7, with 8 bases in between. CDR3 nucleotide sequence: TGTGCCTGGAGTGGGGAGGAAAATTCACCCCTCCACTTT. This gives the protein CAWSGEENSPLHF.

The chain employs TRBV10-3 and TRBJ2-7, with D possibly being TRBD2 (5 bases). Trimming stripped 7 bases from V and 0 bases from J, with 10 bases between. CDR3 length: 13 residues. Germline V gene data show CDR1 as ENHRY and CDR2 as SYGVKD. The CDR3 reads CAINGEYSYEQYF. CDR3 bases: TGTGCCATCAACGGGGAATACTCCTACGAGCAGTACTTC.

This rearrangement joins TRBV5-1 to TRBJ2-2; TRBD2 agrees at 8 bases. This CDR3 contains 16 residues. From germline, CDR1 is SGHRS and CDR2 YFSETQ. V was pared by 5 bases and J by 0 bases, with 6 bases of the junction left unmatched. CDR3 nucleotide sequence: TGCGCCAGCAGACCCCGTAGCGGGACGAACACCGGGGAGCTGTTTTTT. Protein: CASRPRSGTNTGELFF.